These 6 T cell receptor beta chains share one sample of origin, sequenced in a study of T cell responses to AZD1222 COVID-19 vaccine. TCRdb's copy holds only in-frame clones and misses some; the assay was immunoSEQ multiplex PCR. This repertoire shows tens of thousands of clones, around three quarters found once; its top ten account for about 25%. Material: peripheral blood, obtained 28 days after the second dose of the MenACWY control vaccine. These receptors were collected from an adult who received the MenACWY meningococcal vaccine as a control.

This clone was counted once. The CDR3: CASSIGRDRSRVEAFF. CDR3 nucleotide sequence: TGTGCCAGTAGTATAGGCCGGGACAGGAGCAGAGTTGAAGCTTTCTTT. V and J are TRBV19 and TRBJ1-1, with 8 nucleotides matching TRBD1. CDR1 and CDR2 from the germline V gene are LNHDA and SQIVND (reference sequence). V lost 1 base, J lost 7 bases, and 11 bases stayed unmatched. CDR3 length equals 16 residues.

The chain is built from TRBV10-2 and TRBJ2-7; D possibly corresponds to TRBD2 (5 bases). V was pared by 3 bases and J by 3 bases, with 9 bases between. The CDR3 runs 13 residues. Germline values: CDR1 WSHSY, CDR2 SAAADI. CDR3 residues: CASSDSGIYEQYF. CDR3 in DNA: TGCGCCAGCAGTGACTCGGGGATCTACGAGCAGTACTTC.

V usage is TRBV7-9 and J usage is TRBJ2-3, with 14 bases lining up with TRBD2. Germline CDR1 and CDR2: SEHNR and FQNEAQ (reference sequence). This CDR3 has 16 amino acids. V trimming: 10 bases; J trimming: 3 bases; junction bases outside the gene matches: 9. The CDR3 DNA sequence: TGTGCCATCCGGACTAGCGGGAGGCTACCGACAGATACGCAGTATTTT. This sequence encodes CAIRTSGRLPTDTQYF.

J is TRBJ2-7 and V is TRBV27, with a weak D call TRBD2 (5 bases). Germline V CDR1 and CDR2: MNHEY, SMNVEV (reference sequence). The CDR3 runs to 13 residues. V was cut by 4 bases and J by 6 bases, with 13 bases left in between. The CDR3 nucleotides read TGTGCCAGCAGTTCTACCGTCGAGGGCGAGCAGTACTTC. Residues: CASSSTVEGEQYF.

This clone was counted only a few times. V usage is TRBV5-1 and J usage is TRBJ1-1; D remains unclear. Germline V gene data show CDR1 as SGHRS and CDR2 as YFSETQ. V shed 1 base and J shed 3 bases, with 13 bases lying between them. The CDR3 spans 15 residues. The CDR3 here is CASSLNWGGDTEAFF. The CDR3 nucleotides read TGCGCCAGCAGCTTGAATTGGGGTGGGGACACTGAAGCTTTCTTT.

The chain is built from TRBV7-2 and TRBJ1-1; maybe TRBD1 (5 bases). The CDR3 contains 14 residues. V was shortened by 8 bases and J by 3 bases, with 16 bases between the two germline ends. Germline lookup yields CDR1 SGHTA and CDR2 FQGNSA. The CDR3 spells CASRYGGEDTEAFF. DNA of the CDR3: TGTGCCAGCCGTTACGGGGGGGAGGACACTGAAGCTTTCTTT.